This entry lists 12 T cell receptor beta chains sequenced from one sample in a study of blood T cell repertoires in COVID-19. The protocol was immunoSEQ multiplex PCR, while the TCRdb copy is restricted to in-frame clones and leaves out a portion. The sample carries about 250,000 clones, over 75% recorded once. Material: PBMCs or T cells enriched from blood (not recorded which). These receptors came from a man aged 40-49 years who had recovered from COVID-19.

The J gene is TRBJ1-2, the V gene TRBV18, with D possibly being TRBD1 (5 bases). V was clipped by 5 bases and J by 3 bases, with 10 bases between them. From germline, CDR1 is KGHSH and CDR2 LQKENI. This CDR3 spans 13 amino acids. The CDR3 here is CASSNGGDYGYTF. For the CDR3, the DNA is TGTGCCAGCTCAAACGGGGGAGACTATGGCTACACCTTC.

The chain couples TRBV4-3 to TRBJ2-2; 7 bases line up with TRBD2. V lost 1 base to trimming and J lost 2 bases; unmatched junction nucleotides: 4. The germline V gene has CDR1 LGHNA and CDR2 YSLEER. The CDR3 is 16 amino acids. CDR3 amino acids: CASSQAPSGNTGELFF. CDR3 coding DNA: TGCGCCAGCAGCCAAGCCCCTAGCGGAAACACCGGGGAGCTGTTTTTT.

This chain links TRBV20-1 with TRBJ2-1; 11 bases agree with TRBD2. The CDR3 is 18 residues long. With V trimmed by 3 bases and J by 8 bases, 18 bases remained unmatched. Per germline, CDR1 DFQATT and CDR2 SNEGSKA (reference sequence). The CDR3 nucleotides are TGCAGTGCTAGTGGCCGGGGTATTAGCGGGGGGGCCGGAGATGAGCAGTTCTTC. Translation gives CSASGRGISGGAGDEQFF.

The chain uses TRBV5-1 and TRBJ2-7; 10 nucleotides match TRBD1. Germline V gene data show CDR1 as SGHRS and CDR2 as YFSETQ. The J segment lost 6 bases and the V segment lost 6 bases, leaving 12 bases of the junction unmatched. CDR3 length: 15 residues. CDR3 DNA: TGCGCCAGCACCCCGAGCCCAGGACAGGGGGGCGAGCAGTACTTC. Its translation: CASTPSPGQGGEQYF.

This sequence joins TRBV7-9 and TRBJ1-1; TRBD1 might be the D (5 bases). The CDR3 is 14 residues long. The V gene's germline CDR1 is SEHNR and CDR2 FQNEAQ (reference sequence). The germline V and J ends were trimmed by 5 bases and 0 bases, with 10 bases remaining between them. The chain's CDR3 is CASSPTAMNTEAFF. The DNA for the CDR3 is TGTGCCAGCAGCCCGACAGCCATGAACACTGAAGCTTTCTTT.

This chain connects TRBV18 to TRBJ1-5; maybe TRBD1 (5 bases). Trimming took off 3 bases at V and 3 bases at J, with 6 bases between the two ends. The CDR3 loop spans 13 amino acids. CDR1 and CDR2 (germline): KGHSH, LQKENI. CDR3 protein: CASSPDNNQPQHF. Here the CDR3 DNA reads TGTGCCAGCTCACCGGACAACAATCAGCCCCAGCATTTT.

The genes are TRBV4-1 and TRBJ2-1, with 10 positions matching TRBD2. CDR3 length: 17 amino acids. CDR1 is MGHRA and CDR2 is YSYEKL in the germline V gene. Trimming took 1 base from V and 1 from J; bases not matched to a gene: 4. The CDR3 here is CASSQALAGVSYNEQFF. CDR3 DNA sequence: TGCGCCAGCAGCCAAGCCCTAGCGGGAGTGTCCTACAATGAGCAGTTCTTC.

A single count supports this clone. V and J are TRBV7-2 and TRBJ1-2; 9 bases align to TRBD1. Germline V gene data show CDR1 as SGHTA and CDR2 as FQGNSA. With 5 bases clipped from V and 6 bases from J, the junction kept 13 bases outside the gene matches. The CDR3 contains 16 residues. The CDR3 is CASSGQGTIHYDGYTF. CDR3 bases: TGTGCCAGCAGCGGACAGGGGACGATTCATTACGATGGCTACACCTTC.

This clone has a single count. This chain joins TRBV14 and TRBJ2-7; a weak D match, TRBD1 (6 bases). The CDR3 spans 14 residues. The germline gives CDR1 SGHDN, CDR2 FVKESK. Trimming removed 1 base at V and 6 bases at J, with 13 bases between. The CDR3 is CASSQAGGVREQYF. CDR3 sequence (DNA): TGTGCCAGCAGCCAAGCTGGGGGCGTCCGCGAGCAGTACTTC.

This chain uses TRBV19 with TRBJ2-3; 8 bases are shared with TRBD1. The V gene end was trimmed by 1 base and the J gene end by 7 bases; junction bases not matched to a gene: 4. Germline loops: CDR1 LNHDA, CDR2 SQIVND (reference sequence). The CDR3 runs to 14 residues. In DNA, the CDR3 is TGTGCCAGTAGTATAGGACAGGGGATGCATACGCAGTATTTT. Protein sequence: CASSIGQGMHTQYF. The whole variable domain, filled in from reference TRBV19 and TRBJ2-3, reads DGGITQSPKYLFRKEGQNVTLSCEQNLNHDAMYWYRQDPGQGLRLIYYSQIVNDFQKGDIAEGYSVSREKKESFPLTVTSAQKNPTAFYLCASSIGQGMHTQYFGPGTRLTVL.

The chain employs TRBV7-2 and TRBJ2-3; 7 bases map to TRBD2. Trimming cost V 2 bases and J 2 bases; bases outside gene matches: 7. There are 16 residues in the CDR3. The germline V gene encodes CDR1 SGHTA and CDR2 FQGNSA. CDR3 region: CASSLSSSGITDTQYF. The CDR3 bases are TGTGCCAGCAGCTTAAGCTCTAGCGGAATCACAGATACGCAGTATTTT. The complete variable domain, with remaining parts taken from reference TRBV7-2 and TRBJ2-3, reads GAGVSQSPSNKVTEKGKDVELRCDPISGHTALYWYRQSLGQGLEFLIYFQGNSAPDKSGLPSDRFSAERTGGSVSTLTIQRTQQEDSAVYLCASSLSSSGITDTQYFGPGTRLTVL.

The V and J genes are TRBV27 and TRBJ2-7, with TRBD1 as a possible D gene (5 bases). Germline V lookup: CDR1 MNHEY, CDR2 SMNVEV (reference sequence). The CDR3 consists of 14 residues. V dropped 4 bases and J dropped 5 bases, with 15 bases sitting between them. As DNA, the CDR3 is TGTGCCAGCAGTTCCCTGGACACCTCAAACGAGCAGTACTTC. Its protein is CASSSLDTSNEQYF.